This T cell receptor beta chain was sequenced in a study of T cell responses to AZD1222 COVID-19 vaccine. Profiled with immunoSEQ multiplex PCR; TCRdb holds only in-frame clones, not every one. The sample has more than 85,000 clones, approximately 92% seen once. Findings of the study overall: White British donors predominated, females outnumbered males, and clonal diversity was possibly underestimated.

The V and J ends lost 4 bases and 6 bases respectively, with 13 bases between them. CDR1 is SGDLS, CDR2 YYNGEE, per germline. This CDR3 contains 13 residues. Pooling was applied to second doses at about 4 or about 12 weeks. Only a few counts were recorded for this clone. Its target is not known. The input for sequencing was peripheral blood, taken 28 days after the second AZD1222 dose. This sequence joins TRBV9 and TRBJ1-2, with D possibly TRBD1 on 6 matching bases. This TCR derives from an adult who received the AZD1222 COVID-19 vaccine. The chain's CDR3 is CASSLGGSDGYTF. The CDR3 region has the DNA TGTGCCAGCAGCCTCGGGGGCTCTGATGGCTACACCTTC. Supplemented by reference TRBV9 and TRBJ1-2, the full variable domain reads DSGVTQTPKHLITATGQRVTLRCSPRSGDLSVYWYQQSLDQGLQFLIQYYNGEERAKGNILERFSAQQFPDLHSELNLSSLELGDSALYFCASSLGGSDGYTFGSGTRLTVV.